The 9 T cell receptor beta chains below come from one sample, sequenced in a study of cytomegalovirus exposure and HLA in healthy donors. Sequencing used immunoSEQ multiplex PCR; TCRdb keeps in-frame clones, though not all of them. This sample has 90,000 to 150,000 clones, with roughly 86% found just once. The material sequenced was PBMCs. Receptors originate from a man younger than 30 in good health and CMV-seronegative.

This clone appeared once. V gene TRBV30 combines with J gene TRBJ1-2, with D hard to call. CDR1 is GTSNPN, CDR2 SVGIG, per germline (reference sequence). Trimming removed 3 bases from V and 4 bases from J, with 9 bases in between. The CDR3 consists of 12 residues. This CDR3 reads CAWRRVLYGYTF. CDR3 nucleotides: TGTGCCTGGAGGCGGGTTCTCTATGGCTACACCTTC.

The chain links TRBV6-6 to TRBJ1-5; 7 nucleotides agree with TRBD1. The CDR3 consists of 15 residues. The V and J ends lost 7 bases and 1 base, in that order; junction bases with no gene match: 7. The germline V gene encodes CDR1 MNHNY and CDR2 SVGAGI (reference sequence). The CDR3 region has the DNA TGTGCCAGCAACGGACAGGATGGGAGCAATCAGCCCCAGCATTTT. The encoded protein is CASNGQDGSNQPQHF.

The rearrangement links TRBV5-5 to TRBJ1-3; D is unclear. Per the germline V gene, CDR1 is SGHKS and CDR2 is YYEKEE (reference sequence). This CDR3 has 13 residues. With 0 bases removed from V and 7 bases from J, the gap between germline ends came to 8 bases. CDR3 loop: CASSLGQRNTIYF. CDR3 coding DNA: TGTGCCAGCAGCTTGGGGCAGAGGAACACCATATATTTT.

The DNA for the CDR3 is TGTGCCAGCGCGAGGGATTGGCAAAAACTGTTTTTT. It yields the protein CASARDWQKLFF. The gene calls are TRBV2 and TRBJ1-4; no reliable D call. Trimming cost V 8 bases and J 9 bases, with 13 bases left between them. The CDR3 length is 12 residues. Germline loops: CDR1 SNHLY, CDR2 FYNNEI. Drawing the rest from reference TRBV2 and TRBJ1-4, the complete variable domain is EPEVTQTPSHQVTQMGQEVILRCVPISNHLYFYWYRQILGQKVEFLVSFYNNEISEKSEIFDDQFSVERPDGSNFTLKIRSTKLEDSAMYFCASARDWQKLFFGSGTQLSVL.

A single count supports this clone. The chain recombines TRBV6-6 with TRBJ2-2; TRBD2 aligns across 8 bases. There are 15 residues in the CDR3. Trimming cost V 6 bases and J 3 bases; bases outside gene matches: 6. In germline, CDR1 is MNHNY, CDR2 SVGAGI (reference sequence). CDR3 nucleotides: TGTGCCAGCAGACCGGGGGGGCCGGACACCGGGGAGCTGTTTTTT. Amino acids: CASRPGGPDTGELFF.

V gene TRBV6-5 combines with J gene TRBJ1-5; no definite D call. The CDR3 runs 15 residues. Trimming cost V 1 base and J 2 bases, with 9 bases left between them. The germline CDR1 and CDR2 sequences are MNHEY and SVGAGI. The CDR3 coding sequence is TGTGCCAGCAGTTACTTGGCAGGCCGCAATCAGCCCCAGCATTTT. Protein product: CASSYLAGRNQPQHF.

The V gene is TRBV6-6, the J gene TRBJ1-6; possibly TRBD1 for D (5 bases). Per the germline V gene, CDR1 is MNHNY and CDR2 is SVGAGI (reference sequence). This CDR3 has 14 residues. The V and J ends lost 0 bases and 10 bases respectively, with 10 bases between them. The CDR3 spells CASSYSGGRSPLHF. The CDR3 bases are TGTGCCAGCAGTTACTCCGGGGGTCGGTCACCCCTCCACTTT.

The J gene is TRBJ1-2, the V gene TRBV19; TRBD1 aligns across 10 bases. The CDR3 contains 15 residues. From germline, CDR1 is LNHDA and CDR2 SQIVND (reference sequence). The V segment lost 5 bases and the J segment 6 bases; nucleotides outside the gene matches: 9. The CDR3 region has the DNA TGTGCCAGTAGTGACCCGGGACAGGGGAGGAATGGCTACACCTTC. It yields the protein CASSDPGQGRNGYTF.

The V gene is TRBV27, the J gene TRBJ2-7; weak D call: TRBD2 (5 bases). The germline V gene encodes CDR1 MNHEY and CDR2 SMNVEV (reference sequence). The CDR3 runs 14 residues. V was clipped by 3 bases and J by 6 bases, with 15 bases between them. DNA for the CDR3: TGTGCCAGCAGTTTGCGTCGGGGTGGGGTCGAGCAGTACTTC. Its translation: CASSLRRGGVEQYF.